This T cell receptor beta chain is from a study of T cell repertoires in cytomegalovirus infection. Across the whole study: Both a matching HLA type and CMV infection were indicated by public TCR beta signatures.

Study results and caveats: Of the TCR beta families, the public ones yielded a cumulative frequency that identified carriers of CMV plus the relevant HLA. In two of eight donors, the top clonotype was HLA-C-restricted CMV-specific.

CDR1 is SGHNT, CDR2 YYREEE, per germline (reference sequence). This CDR3 spans 15 amino acids. The ends were cut back, 1 base at V and 0 bases at J, with 8 bases in the middle. One entry per CDR3 protein, called by TCRdb with MiXCR from the reads. The sample includes more than 300,000 distinct CDR3 sequences, about 35% seen only once; the top ten take about 13%. Concerning this clonotype itself: Antigen specificity is unknown.

This TCR came from a human donor in good health (CMV status not recorded). Some clones in this sample may be carry-over from other donors' samples. This chain links TRBV5-4 with TRBJ1-5; a possible D gene is TRBD1 (5 bases). The specimen was cultured PBMCs, collected from culture after CMV antigen stimulation. CDR3 sequence reads: CASSLLGDSNQPQHF. As DNA, the CDR3 is TGTGCCAGCAGCTTGTTAGGGGATAGCAATCAGCCCCAGCATTTT.